This T cell receptor beta chain was sequenced for a study of siplizumab effects on memory and regulatory T cells. Trimming took 3 bases from V and 1 from J, leaving 13 bases between them. Germline V gene sequence: CDR1 SEHNR, CDR2 FQNEAQ (reference sequence). This CDR3 is built from 15 residues. Clones were sequenced by immunoSEQ multiplex PCR, and TCRdb holds only the in-frame ones, with some missing. The sample contains under 7,500 clones, around 66% of which appear only once. The TCR comes from a human donor in good health. The V call is TRBV7-9, the J call TRBJ2-7; D might be TRBD1 (6 bases). Sequences were obtained from effector memory CD8+ T cells sorted from blood. Subset of the sample: unstimulated CD8+ effector memory T cells. The CDR3 reads CASSFNRDPSYEQYF. DNA of the CDR3: TGTGCCAGCAGCTTTAACAGGGACCCTTCCTACGAGCAGTACTTC.